The rows below give T cell receptor beta chains drawn from one sample of a study of T cell responses to AZD1222 COVID-19 vaccine. Clones were read by immunoSEQ multiplex PCR, and TCRdb kept only the in-frame ones, dropping some. The sample contains around 150,000 clones, 90% to 95% of which appear only once. The sample here was peripheral blood, taken 28 days after the second AZD1222 dose. The receptors stem from an adult who received the AZD1222 COVID-19 vaccine. The CDR3 runs from the conserved cysteine through the conserved F or W.

TRBV7-9,12,TRBJ2-1,CASSYTIHEQFF
TRBV13,14,TRBJ2-7,CASSLADREDEQYF
TRBV7-3,12,TRBJ2-2,CASSFESGELFF
TRBV24-1,16,TRBJ1-5,CATSDPGAGSNQPQHF
TRBV7-6,14,TRBJ1-3,CASSLDRAGNTIYF
TRBV24-1,14,TRBJ1-2,CATSDSGIKDGYTF
TRBV4-1,15,TRBJ1-5,CASSQVVREGQPQHF
TRBV7-2,17,TRBJ2-3,CASSLAWTSGNTDTQYF
TRBV5-1,14,TRBJ1-2,CASSPDGANYGYTF
TRBV4-1,15,TRBJ2-2,CASSHGQVPTGELFF
TRBV12-3/TRBV12-4,13,TRBJ2-1,CASSLSRYNEQFF